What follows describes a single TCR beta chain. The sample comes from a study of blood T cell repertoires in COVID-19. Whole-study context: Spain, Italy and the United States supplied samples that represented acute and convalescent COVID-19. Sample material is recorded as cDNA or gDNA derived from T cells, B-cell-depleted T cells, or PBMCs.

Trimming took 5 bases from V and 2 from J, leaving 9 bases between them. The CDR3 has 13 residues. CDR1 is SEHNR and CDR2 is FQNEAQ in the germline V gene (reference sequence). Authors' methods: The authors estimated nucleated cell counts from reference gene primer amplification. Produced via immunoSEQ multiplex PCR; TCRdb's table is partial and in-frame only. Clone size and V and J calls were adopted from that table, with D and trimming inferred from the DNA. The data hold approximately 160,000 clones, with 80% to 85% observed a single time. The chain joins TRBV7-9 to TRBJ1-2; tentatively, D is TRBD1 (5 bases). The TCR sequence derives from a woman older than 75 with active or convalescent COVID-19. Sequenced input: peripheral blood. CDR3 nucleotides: TGTGCCAGCAGCGTACAGGAGAACTATGGCTACACCTTC. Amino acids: CASSVQENYGYTF.